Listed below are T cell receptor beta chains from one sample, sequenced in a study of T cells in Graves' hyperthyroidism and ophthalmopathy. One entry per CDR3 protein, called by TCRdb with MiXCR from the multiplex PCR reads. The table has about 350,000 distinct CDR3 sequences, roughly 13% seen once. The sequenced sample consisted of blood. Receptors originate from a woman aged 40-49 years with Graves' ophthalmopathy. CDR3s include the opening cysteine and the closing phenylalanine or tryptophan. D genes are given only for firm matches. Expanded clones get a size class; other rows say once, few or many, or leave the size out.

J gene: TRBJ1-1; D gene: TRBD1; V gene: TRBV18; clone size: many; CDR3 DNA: TGTGCCAGCTCACCACCGGACAGGGGGCTCGAAGCTTTCTTT; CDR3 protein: CASSPPDRGLEAFF
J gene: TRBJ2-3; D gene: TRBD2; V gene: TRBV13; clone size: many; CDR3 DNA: TGTGCCAGCAGCCCGGAACTAGCGGGAGGCGGTGATACGCAGTATTTT; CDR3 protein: CASSPELAGGGDTQYF
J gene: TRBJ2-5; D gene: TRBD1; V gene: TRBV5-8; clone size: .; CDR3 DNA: TGTGCCAGCAGCTTTGGACAGGGCAGAGTGACCCAGTACTTC; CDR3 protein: CASSFGQGRVTQYF
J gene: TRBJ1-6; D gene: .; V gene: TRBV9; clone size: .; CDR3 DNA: TGTGCCAGCAGCGTAAGCCCCGGGGTTAATTCACCCCTCCACTTT; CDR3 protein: CASSVSPGVNSPLHF
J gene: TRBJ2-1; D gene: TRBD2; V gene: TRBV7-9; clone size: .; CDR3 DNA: TGTGCCAGCAGCTCTAGCGGGGGTTACAATGAGCAGTTCTTC; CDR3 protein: CASSSSGGYNEQFF
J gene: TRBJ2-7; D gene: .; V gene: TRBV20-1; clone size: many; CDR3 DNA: TGCAGTGCTAGATCGGGGCGGGACTTCTACGAGCAGTACTTC; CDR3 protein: CSARSGRDFYEQYF
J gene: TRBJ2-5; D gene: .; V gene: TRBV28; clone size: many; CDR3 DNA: TGTGCCAGCAGTTTAGCCGGGGGGCGGGCAGAGACCCAGTACTTC; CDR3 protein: CASSLAGGRAETQYF
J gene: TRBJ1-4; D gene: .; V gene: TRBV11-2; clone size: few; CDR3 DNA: TGTGCCAGCACCCTGACATATGGGGCAACTAATGAAAAACTGTTTTTT; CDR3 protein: CASTLTYGATNEKLFF
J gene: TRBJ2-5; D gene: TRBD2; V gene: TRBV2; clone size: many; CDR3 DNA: TGTGCCAGCTCTGAACTAGCGATCGAGACCCAGTACTTC; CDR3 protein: CASSELAIETQYF
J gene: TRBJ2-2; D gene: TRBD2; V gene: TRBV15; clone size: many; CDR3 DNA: TGTGCCACCAGCGACGGGAGGCTAGCGGGAGCCAAGAGGAGGGTCGGGGAGCTGTTTTTT; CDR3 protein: CATSDGRLAGAKRRVGELFF
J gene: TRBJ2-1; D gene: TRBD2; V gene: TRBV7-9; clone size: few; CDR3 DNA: TGTGCCAGCAGCCCTCCTCGGGGGGGTTCCTACAATGAGCAGTTCTTC; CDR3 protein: CASSPPRGGSYNEQFF
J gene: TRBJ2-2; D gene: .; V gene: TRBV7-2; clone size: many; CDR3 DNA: TGTGCCAGCAGCTCCGGGACTTTCAACACCGGGGAGCTGTTTTTT; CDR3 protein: CASSSGTFNTGELFF
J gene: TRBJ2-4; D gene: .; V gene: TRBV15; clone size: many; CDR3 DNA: TGTGCCACCAGCTCACCTCCGACAGGCAAAAACATTCAGTACTTC; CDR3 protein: CATSSPPTGKNIQYF
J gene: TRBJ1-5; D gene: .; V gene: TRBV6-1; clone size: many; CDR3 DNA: TGTGCCAGCAGTGGAACTTTGAATCAGCCCCAGCATTTT; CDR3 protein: CASSGTLNQPQHF
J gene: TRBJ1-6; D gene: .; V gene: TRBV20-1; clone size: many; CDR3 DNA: TGCAGTGCTAGTGATCCGGGACTGATGTATAATTCACCCCTCCACTTT; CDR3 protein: CSASDPGLMYNSPLHF
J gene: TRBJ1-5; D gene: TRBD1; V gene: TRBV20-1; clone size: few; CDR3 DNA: TGCAGTGCTAGAACCACCGGGACAGGAACTTATAGCAATCAGCCCCAGCATTTT; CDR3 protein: CSARTTGTGTYSNQPQHF
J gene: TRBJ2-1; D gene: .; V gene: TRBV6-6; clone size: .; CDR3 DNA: TGTGCCAGCAGTTACTCGGGAAGGAATGAGCAGTTCTTC; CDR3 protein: CASSYSGRNEQFF
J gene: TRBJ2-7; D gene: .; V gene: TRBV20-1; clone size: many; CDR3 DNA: TGCAGTGCTACCCAGGCCTCAGGAGCCCACGAGCAGTACTTC; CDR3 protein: CSATQASGAHEQYF
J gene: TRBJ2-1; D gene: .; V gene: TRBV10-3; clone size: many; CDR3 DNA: TGTGCCATCAGTGAGAAAGATAACAATGAGCAGTTCTTC; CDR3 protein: CAISEKDNNEQFF
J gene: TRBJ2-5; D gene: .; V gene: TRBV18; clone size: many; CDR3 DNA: TGTGCCAGCTCACCAGCGATAGCCGGTCTAGGAGAGACCCAGTACTTC; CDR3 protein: CASSPAIAGLGETQYF
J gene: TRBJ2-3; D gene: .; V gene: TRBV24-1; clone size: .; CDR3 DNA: TGTGCCACCAGTTCAGGGGTAACAGATACGCAGTATTTT; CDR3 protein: CATSSGVTDTQYF
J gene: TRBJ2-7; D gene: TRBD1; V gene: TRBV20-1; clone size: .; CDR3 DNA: TGCAGTGCACGACAGGGGTCCTACGAGCAGTACTTC; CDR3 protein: CSARQGSYEQYF
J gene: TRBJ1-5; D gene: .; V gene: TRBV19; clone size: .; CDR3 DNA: TGTGCCAGTAGTTCGCGGTTGTCCAGCAATCAGCCCCAGCATTTT; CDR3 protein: CASSSRLSSNQPQHF
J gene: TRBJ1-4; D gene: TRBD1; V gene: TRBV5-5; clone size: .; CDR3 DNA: TGTGCCAGCAGCATCCTTCCGACAGGGTACGAAAAACTGTTTTTT; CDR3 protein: CASSILPTGYEKLFF
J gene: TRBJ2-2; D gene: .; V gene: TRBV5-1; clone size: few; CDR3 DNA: TGCGCCAGCAGCCTGACTATGACAGAGAACACCGGGGAGCTGTTTTTT; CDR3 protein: CASSLTMTENTGELFF
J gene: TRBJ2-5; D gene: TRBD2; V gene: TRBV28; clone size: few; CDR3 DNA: TGTGCCAGCAGTTTATACACTAGCGGGGGTTTCGACTTC; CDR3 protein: CASSLYTSGGFDF
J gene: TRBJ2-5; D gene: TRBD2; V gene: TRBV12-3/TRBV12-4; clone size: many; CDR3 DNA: TGTGCCAGCAGTTTAAGGACTCCTAGCGGGATTGAGACCCAGTACTTC; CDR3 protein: CASSLRTPSGIETQYF
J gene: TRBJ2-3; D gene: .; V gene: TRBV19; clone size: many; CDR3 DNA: TGTGCCAGTAGTAATGCCGGGGGAGTCGCAGATACGCAGTATTTT; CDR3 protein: CASSNAGGVADTQYF
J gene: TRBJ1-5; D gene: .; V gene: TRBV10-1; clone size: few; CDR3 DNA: TGCGCCAGCAGTGGTAACGATCAGCCCCAGCATTTT; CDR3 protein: CASSGNDQPQHF
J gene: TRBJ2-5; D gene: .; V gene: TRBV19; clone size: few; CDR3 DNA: TGTGCATCCAACGGACGGAGGAGTCAAGAGACCCAGTACTTC; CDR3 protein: CASNGRRSQETQYF
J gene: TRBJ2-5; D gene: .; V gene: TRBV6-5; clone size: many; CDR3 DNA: TGTGCCAGCAGTTACGGGGATTCGGGGACCCAGTACTTC; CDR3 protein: CASSYGDSGTQYF
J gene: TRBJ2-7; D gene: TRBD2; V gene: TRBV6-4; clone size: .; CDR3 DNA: TGTGCCAGCAGCCCTACTAGCGGAACCTACGAGCAGTACTTC; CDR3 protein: CASSPTSGTYEQYF
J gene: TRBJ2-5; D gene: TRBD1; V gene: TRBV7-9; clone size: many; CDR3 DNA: TGTGCCAGCAGCAACCCAGGACAGGGGGTGTGGGAGACCCAGTACTTC; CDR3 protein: CASSNPGQGVWETQYF
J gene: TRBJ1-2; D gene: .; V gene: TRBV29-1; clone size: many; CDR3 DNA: TGCAGCGTTGGGCAGGGAGGTAACTATGGCTACACCTTC; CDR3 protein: CSVGQGGNYGYTF
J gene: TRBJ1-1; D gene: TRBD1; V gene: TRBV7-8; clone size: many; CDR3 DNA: TGTGCCAGCAGCTCGAACATTGGGACAGCCTCAGAGGCTTTCTTT; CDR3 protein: CASSSNIGTASEAFF
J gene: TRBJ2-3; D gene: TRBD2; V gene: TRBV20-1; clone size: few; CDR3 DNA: TGCAGTGCTAGATCCTCCTCTAGCGGGGGCCGCACAGATACGCAGTATTTT; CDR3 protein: CSARSSSSGGRTDTQYF
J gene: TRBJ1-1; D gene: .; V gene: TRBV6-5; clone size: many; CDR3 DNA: TGTGCCAGCAGTTACTGGTCAGGTGCTGAAGCTTTCTTT; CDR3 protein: CASSYWSGAEAFF
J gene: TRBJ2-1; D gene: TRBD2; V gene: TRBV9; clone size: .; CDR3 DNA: TGTGCCAGCAGCGTAGGACTAGCGGGAGGCCGGGGTGAGCAGTTCTTC; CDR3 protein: CASSVGLAGGRGEQFF
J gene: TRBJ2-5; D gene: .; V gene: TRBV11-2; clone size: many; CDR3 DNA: TGTGCCAGCAGCTCATCAGAAGAGACCCAGTACTTC; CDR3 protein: CASSSSEETQYF
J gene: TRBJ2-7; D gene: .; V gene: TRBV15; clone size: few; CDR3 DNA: TGTGCCACCAGCAGAGACATCCTGGAGGGCTCCTACGAGCAGTACTTC; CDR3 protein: CATSRDILEGSYEQYF
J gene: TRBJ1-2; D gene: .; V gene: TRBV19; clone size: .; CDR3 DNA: TGTGCCAGTAGCCACCCACGGACCTATGGCTACACCTTC; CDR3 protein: CASSHPRTYGYTF
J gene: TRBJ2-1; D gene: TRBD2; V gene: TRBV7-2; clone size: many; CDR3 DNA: TGTGCCAGCAGCCCAGCGGCGGGAGGCTACAATGAGCAGTTCTTC; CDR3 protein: CASSPAAGGYNEQFF
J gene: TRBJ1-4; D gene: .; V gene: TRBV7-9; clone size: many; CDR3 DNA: TGTGCCAGCAGCTCAAAGGGGACGGCGTATGGAGAAAAACTGTTTTTT; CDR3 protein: CASSSKGTAYGEKLFF
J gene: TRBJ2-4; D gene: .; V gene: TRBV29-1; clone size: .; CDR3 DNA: TGCAGCGCGTGGGGGAGATCCAAAAACATTCAGTACTTC; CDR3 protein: CSAWGRSKNIQYF
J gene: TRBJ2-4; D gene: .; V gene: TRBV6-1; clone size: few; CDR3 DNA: TGTGCCAGCAGTGAAGAAGTGGGGCAACCGAAATTAGCCAAAAACATTCAGTACTTC; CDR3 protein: CASSEEVGQPKLAKNIQYF
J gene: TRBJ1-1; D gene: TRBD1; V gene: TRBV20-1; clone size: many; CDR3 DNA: TGCAGTGCTAGAGATGGTCGACAGGGTTGGACTGAAGCTTTCTTT; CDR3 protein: CSARDGRQGWTEAFF
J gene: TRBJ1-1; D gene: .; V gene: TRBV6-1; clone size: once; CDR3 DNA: TGTGCCAGCAGGGTGGGCTTCCTGAACACTGAAGCTTTCTTT; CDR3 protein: CASRVGFLNTEAFF
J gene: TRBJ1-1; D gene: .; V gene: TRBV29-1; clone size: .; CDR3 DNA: TGCAGCGGGGCACAGGGGAACACTGAAGCTTTCTTT; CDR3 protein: CSGAQGNTEAFF
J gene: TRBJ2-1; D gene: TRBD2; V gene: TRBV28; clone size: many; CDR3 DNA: TGTGCCAGCAACGCGGGAGGATCCTACAATGAGCAGTTCTTC; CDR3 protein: CASNAGGSYNEQFF
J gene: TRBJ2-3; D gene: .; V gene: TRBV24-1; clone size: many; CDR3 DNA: TGTGCCACCAGTGTCCTAGATACGCAGTATTTT; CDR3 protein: CATSVLDTQYF
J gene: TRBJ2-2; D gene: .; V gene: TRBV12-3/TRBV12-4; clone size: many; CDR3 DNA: TGTGCCAGCACCTGGACAGAGTCCCGGTGGCTGTTTTTT; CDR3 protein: CASTWTESRWLFF
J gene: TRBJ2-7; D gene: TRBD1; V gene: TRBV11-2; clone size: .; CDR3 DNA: TGTGCCAGCAGCTTAGATGGGACAGGGGATCGCGAGCAGTACTTC; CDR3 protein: CASSLDGTGDREQYF
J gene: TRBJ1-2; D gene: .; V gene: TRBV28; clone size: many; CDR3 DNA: TGTGCCAGCAGTTTCCACGAAGACGGGTATGGCTACACCTTC; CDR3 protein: CASSFHEDGYGYTF
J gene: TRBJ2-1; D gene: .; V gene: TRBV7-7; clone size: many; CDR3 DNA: TGTGCTAGCAGCTTAGGGCAGGGGACCGGCTACAATGAGCAGTTCTTC; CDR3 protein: CASSLGQGTGYNEQFF
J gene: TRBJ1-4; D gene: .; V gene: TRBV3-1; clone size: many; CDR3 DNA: TGTGCCAGCAGCCAAGTTGGGGGACCCAATGAAAAACTGTTTTTT; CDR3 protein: CASSQVGGPNEKLFF